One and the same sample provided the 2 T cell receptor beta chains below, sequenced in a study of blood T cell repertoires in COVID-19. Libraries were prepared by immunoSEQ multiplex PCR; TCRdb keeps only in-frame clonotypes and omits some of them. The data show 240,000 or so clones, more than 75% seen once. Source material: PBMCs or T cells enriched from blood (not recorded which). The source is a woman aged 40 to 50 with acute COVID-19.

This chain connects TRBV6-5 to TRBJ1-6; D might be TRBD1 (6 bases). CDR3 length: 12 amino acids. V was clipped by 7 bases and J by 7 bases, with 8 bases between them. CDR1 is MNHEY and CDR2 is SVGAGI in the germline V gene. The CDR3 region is CASNRANSPLHF. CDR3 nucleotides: TGTGCCAGCAACAGGGCCAATTCACCCCTCCACTTT.

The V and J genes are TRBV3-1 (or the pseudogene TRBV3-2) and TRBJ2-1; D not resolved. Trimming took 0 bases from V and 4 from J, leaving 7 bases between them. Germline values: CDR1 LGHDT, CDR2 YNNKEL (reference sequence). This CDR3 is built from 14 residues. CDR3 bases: TGTGCCAGCAGCCAAGATCACCTATACAATGAGCAGTTCTTC. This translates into CASSQDHLYNEQFF.